A single sample is the source of the 26 T cell receptor beta chains below, sequenced in a study of cytomegalovirus exposure and HLA in healthy donors. It was with 60 Vbeta and 13 Jbeta primers that the PCR ran. Some clones are missing from TCRdb's copy, which holds only in-frame ones; the method was immunoSEQ multiplex PCR. The data include 40,000 or so clones; the top ten clones carry over 7%. Input material: PBMCs. The receptors were sampled from a male donor in good health and CMV-seronegative.

This chain joins TRBV11-2 and TRBJ2-7, with 8 bases fitting TRBD1. The CDR3 covers 18 residues. J lost 2 bases, V lost 4 bases, and 16 bases had no gene match. Germline V gene lookup returns CDR1 SGHAT and CDR2 FQNNGV. The CDR3 region has the DNA TGTGCCAGCAGCTCTTCATTGGGACGGACAGGGTTGGCCTACGAGCAGTACTTC. Translation gives CASSSSLGRTGLAYEQYF.

The V and J genes are TRBV19 and TRBJ1-5; TRBD1 matches 8 bases. J lost 6 bases, V lost 3 bases, and 7 bases had no gene match. This CDR3 region has 15 residues. Germline-derived CDR1 and CDR2 are LNHDA and SQIVND (reference sequence). CDR3 bases: TGTGCCAGTAGTATTGGGGGGACAGGTCGTCAGCCCCAGCATTTT. This gives the protein CASSIGGTGRQPQHF. The whole variable domain, remainder taken from reference TRBV19 and TRBJ1-5, is DGGITQSPKYLFRKEGQNVTLSCEQNLNHDAMYWYRQDPGQGLRLIYYSQIVNDFQKGDIAEGYSVSREKKESFPLTVTSAQKNPTAFYLCASSIGGTGRQPQHFGDGTRLSIL.

The chain links TRBV15 to TRBJ2-7; possible D gene TRBD1, 5 bases. Looked up from germline, CDR1 is LNHNV and CDR2 is YYDKDF (reference sequence). The CDR3 runs 14 residues. Trimming cost V 2 bases and J 3 bases, with 11 bases left between them. CDR3 bases: TGTGCCACCAGCAGAAGTACAGGTAGCTACGAGCAGTACTTC. Translation: CATSRSTGSYEQYF. Drawing the rest from reference TRBV15 and TRBJ2-7, the complete variable domain is DAMVIQNPRYQVTQFGKPVTLSCSQTLNHNVMYWYQQKSSQAPKLLFHYYDKDFNNEADTPDNFQSRRPNTSFCFLDIRSPGLGDTAMYLCATSRSTGSYEQYFGPGTRLTVT.

The rearrangement links TRBV28 to TRBJ2-1; the match to TRBD2 covers 8 bases. The CDR3 has 13 amino acids. Per germline, CDR1 MDHEN and CDR2 SYDVKM. The V gene end was trimmed by 8 bases and the J gene end by 6 bases; junction bases not matched to a gene: 6. The CDR3, as DNA: TGTGCCAGCGGTGTAGCGGGGACCAATGAGCAGTTCTTC. Amino acids: CASGVAGTNEQFF.

The chain combines TRBV11-2 with TRBJ2-7; 11 bases are a match to TRBD2. This CDR3 is 16 amino acids long. Germline CDR1 reads SGHAT; CDR2 reads FQNNGV. Trimming removed 5 bases from V and 7 bases from J; junction bases left unmatched: 13. CDR3 in amino acids: CASSLILAGGSEEQYF. Written as DNA, the CDR3 is TGTGCCAGCAGCCTGATTTTAGCGGGAGGGTCGGAGGAGCAGTACTTC.

The V and J genes are TRBV5-1 and TRBJ1-4, with 7 nucleotides matching TRBD1. CDR3 length: 13 amino acids. The V segment lost 2 bases and the J segment 7 bases; nucleotides outside the gene matches: 2. Germline CDR1 SGHRS, CDR2 YFSETQ. The CDR3 is CASSFGTAEKLFF. The CDR3 DNA reads as TGCGCCAGCAGCTTTGGGACAGCTGAAAAACTGTTTTTT.

This rearrangement joins TRBV18 to TRBJ2-6; D is unresolved. Trimming took off 3 bases at V and 2 bases at J, with 11 bases between the two ends. This CDR3 is 16 amino acids long. Germline lookup yields CDR1 KGHSH and CDR2 LQKENI. The DNA for the CDR3 is TGTGCCAGCTCACCCTTCCTGGGCGCTGGGGCCAACGTCCTGACTTTC. Protein: CASSPFLGAGANVLTF. Together with reference TRBV18 and TRBJ2-6, the CDR3 gives the full variable domain: NAGVMQNPRHLVRRRGQEARLRCSPMKGHSHVYWYRQLPEEGLKFMVYLQKENIIDESGMPKERFSAEFPKEGPSILRIQQVVRGDSAAYFCASSPFLGAGANVLTFGAGSRLTVL.

The rearrangement uses TRBV13 and TRBJ2-7, with TRBD1 matching over 8 bases. J was trimmed by 3 bases and V by 4 bases; bases with no gene match: 8. Germline V CDR1 and CDR2: PRHDT, FYEKMQ (reference sequence). There are 15 residues in the CDR3. CDR3 region: CASSSPRTGNYEQYF. CDR3 coding DNA: TGTGCCAGCAGCTCCCCCCGGACAGGGAACTACGAGCAGTACTTC.

The J gene is TRBJ2-3, the V gene TRBV30; perhaps TRBD2 as D (5 bases). The V gene's germline CDR1 is GTSNPN and CDR2 SVGIG (reference sequence). V was shortened by 1 base and J by 1 base, with 15 bases between the two germline ends. CDR3 length: 16 amino acids. CDR3 region: CAWSGAESGGTDTQYF. Written as DNA, the CDR3 is TGTGCCTGGAGTGGGGCGGAGAGCGGAGGCACAGATACGCAGTATTTT.

Note on this clone: Mismatch with germline at one junction end may stem from a read error. J is TRBJ2-2 and V is TRBV30; no clear D gene. This CDR3 spans 15 amino acids. Germline V gene lookup returns CDR1 GTSNPN and CDR2 SVGIG (reference sequence). CDR3 nucleotides: TGTGCCTGGGGTGTACGGCCGGGTGGTACCGGGGAGCTGTTTTTT. Encoded protein: CAWGVRPGGTGELFF.

The rearrangement joins TRBV11-1 to TRBJ1-2; D perhaps matches TRBD1 (5 bases). The V gene lost 6 bases and the J gene lost 2 bases, with 7 bases spanning the gap. Germline V gene sequence: CDR1 SGHAT, CDR2 FQDESV (reference sequence). This CDR3 region has 12 residues. As DNA, the CDR3 is TGTGCCAGCAGAGACAGAAACTATGGCTACACCTTC. Translated, it gives CASRDRNYGYTF.

V gene TRBV6-1 combines with J gene TRBJ1-6; D not resolved. The ends were cut back, 7 bases at V and 4 bases at J, with 11 bases in the middle. The CDR3 has 14 residues. The germline V gene has CDR1 MNHNS and CDR2 SASEGT. Here the CDR3 reads CASKPSTYNSPLHF. CDR3 DNA: TGTGCCAGCAAGCCGTCTACTTATAATTCACCCCTCCACTTT.

The V call is TRBV6-5, the J call TRBJ1-1; 9 bases agree with TRBD1. Germline CDR1 reads MNHEY; CDR2 reads SVGAGI. Trimming at V came to 6 bases and at J to 4 bases, leaving 6 bases not matched to a gene. The CDR3 loop spans 14 amino acids. For the CDR3, the DNA is TGTGCCAGCAGCCGAGGACAGGGGAGCACTGAAGCTTTCTTT. Its protein product is CASSRGQGSTEAFF.

Written as DNA, the CDR3 is TGTGCCAGCAGCCCAGGGTGGGACTTCTACAATGAGCAGTTCTTC. As protein: CASSPGWDFYNEQFF. This rearrangement joins TRBV7-9 to TRBJ2-1; TRBD2 is a possible D gene (6 bases). Per the germline V gene, CDR1 is SEHNR and CDR2 is FQNEAQ (reference sequence). V lost 5 bases, J lost 3 bases, and 14 bases lay in between. The CDR3 contains 15 residues.

The chain uses TRBV28 and TRBJ1-1; 8 bases line up with TRBD1. V was clipped by 5 bases and J by 1 base; unmatched bases: 9. The germline CDR1 and CDR2 sequences are MDHEN and SYDVKM. The CDR3 extends over 16 amino acids. CDR3 sequence reads: CASSADRAAQNTEAFF. The CDR3 nucleotides read TGTGCCAGCAGTGCGGACAGGGCGGCCCAGAACACTGAAGCTTTCTTT. The entire variable domain, with the rest obtained from reference TRBV28 and TRBJ1-1, is as follows: DVKVTQSSRYLVKRTGEKVFLECVQDMDHENMFWYRQDPGLGLRLIYFSYDVKMKEKGDIPEGYSVSREKKERFSLILESASTNQTSMYLCASSADRAAQNTEAFFGQGTRLTVV.

The rearrangement uses TRBV4-1 and TRBJ2-3; TRBD2 agrees at 15 bases. CDR1 and CDR2 (germline): MGHRA, YSYEKL. V shed 4 bases, J shed 0 bases, and the junction held 11 bases outside the gene matches. This CDR3 is 20 amino acids long. The CDR3 nucleotides read TGCGCCAGCAGCCCCTGGGGGGGACTAGCGGGAGGCGGAAGCACAGATACGCAGTATTTT. It codes for CASSPWGGLAGGGSTDTQYF.

The chain joins TRBV13 to TRBJ2-7; no clear D gene. Between the trimmed V and J ends, which lost 0 bases and 0 bases, there was a span of 6 bases. This CDR3 spans 14 amino acids. CDR1 is PRHDT and CDR2 is FYEKMQ in the germline V gene (reference sequence). In DNA form, the CDR3 reads TGTGCCAGCAGCTTAGGGCTCTACTCCTACGAGCAGTACTTC. Amino acid sequence: CASSLGLYSYEQYF.

The rearrangement joins TRBV7-8 to TRBJ2-7, with 8 bases lining up with TRBD2. Germline assignment: CDR1 SGHVS and CDR2 FQNEAQ. V shed 1 base, J shed 2 bases, and the junction held 4 bases outside the gene matches. There are 15 residues in the CDR3. CDR3 nucleotide sequence: TGTGCCAGCAGCTTAGTTTCGGGAGGGCCCTACGAGCAGTACTTC. Translated: CASSLVSGGPYEQYF. Based on the CDR3 plus reference TRBV7-8 and TRBJ2-7, the full variable domain is GAGVSQSPRYKVAKRGQDVALRCDPISGHVSLFWYQQALGQGPEFLTYFQNEAQLDKSGLPSDRFFAERPEGSVSTLKIQRTQQEDSAVYLCASSLVSGGPYEQYFGPGTRLTVT.

The V gene is TRBV7-9, the J gene TRBJ2-7; 7 positions agree with TRBD1. The CDR3 totals 13 residues. Germline loops: CDR1 SEHNR, CDR2 FQNEAQ (reference sequence). V shed 5 bases and J 3 bases; nucleotides not matched to a gene: 4. CDR3: CASSPTGRYEQYF. DNA for the CDR3: TGTGCCAGCAGCCCGACAGGGCGCTACGAGCAGTACTTC.

The chain recombines TRBV19 with TRBJ1-1; weak D call: TRBD1 (5 bases). The CDR3 is 13 amino acids. V lost 7 bases, J lost 6 bases, and 15 bases lay in between. CDR1 is LNHDA, CDR2 SQIVND, per germline (reference sequence). CDR3 protein: CASTTPAGAEAFF. CDR3 nucleotides: TGTGCCAGTACAACCCCCGCGGGGGCTGAAGCTTTCTTT.

This sequence joins TRBV6-1 and TRBJ1-2; the D is unclear. Germline values: CDR1 MNHNS, CDR2 SASEGT. This CDR3 region has 15 residues. V shed 2 bases and J shed 6 bases, with 16 bases lying between them. The chain's CDR3 is CASSEPRTGSDGYTF. The CDR3 region has the DNA TGTGCCAGCAGTGAACCCCGTACGGGGTCAGATGGCTACACCTTC.

The rearrangement uses TRBV18 and TRBJ2-2; D unresolved. V was clipped by 4 bases and J by 5 bases, with 5 bases between them. CDR3 size: 12 residues. Germline loops: CDR1 KGHSH, CDR2 LQKENI. The CDR3 DNA follows: TGTGCCAGCTCACTCGGGACCGGGGAGCTGTTTTTT. Translation: CASSLGTGELFF.

The chain carries TRBV7-8 and TRBJ2-7; a weak D match, TRBD2 (5 bases). The ends were cut back, 1 base at V and 12 bases at J, with 13 bases in the middle. CDR1 and CDR2 from the germline V gene are SGHVS and FQNEAQ. The CDR3 spans 12 residues. CDR3 bases: TGTGCCAGCAGCTTAGGGCCAGAGGGAACGTACTTC. Its protein is CASSLGPEGTYF.

The V gene is TRBV5-1, the J gene TRBJ1-3; perhaps TRBD1 as D (6 bases). V lost 0 bases and J lost 3, with 13 bases in between. The germline CDR1 and CDR2 sequences are SGHRS and YFSETQ. This CDR3 spans 16 amino acids. This chain's CDR3 is CASSLGTVDGGNTIYF. The CDR3 DNA follows: TGCGCCAGCAGCTTGGGGACAGTTGACGGTGGAAACACCATATATTTT.

The chain carries TRBV5-1 and TRBJ1-1, with TRBD1 as a possible D gene (6 bases). Trimming stripped 5 bases from V and 3 bases from J, with 14 bases between. Germline V gives CDR1 SGHRS, CDR2 YFSETQ. The CDR3 has 14 residues. The CDR3 protein is CASSLNRADTEAFF. CDR3 DNA sequence: TGCGCCAGCAGTCTGAACAGGGCGGACACTGAAGCTTTCTTT.

The chain employs TRBV28 and TRBJ2-3, with D uncertain. V dropped 3 bases and J dropped 1 base, with 8 bases sitting between them. The CDR3 loop spans 14 amino acids. Germline loops: CDR1 MDHEN, CDR2 SYDVKM. CDR3 DNA sequence: TGTGCCAGCAGTTTTCTTTCAGGCACAGATACGCAGTATTTT. It codes for CASSFLSGTDTQYF.